Described below is a single T cell receptor (beta chain) sequence and its context. TCRdb's copy holds only in-frame clones and misses some; the assay was immunoSEQ multiplex PCR. The top ten hold approximately 6.1% of the sample, which has around 57,000 clones, around 90% seen once. This record comes from a study of T cell changes during pregnancy in multiple sclerosis. Germline assignment: CDR1 GTSNPN and CDR2 SVGIG (reference sequence). Trimming stripped 2 bases from V and 7 bases from J, with 14 bases between. This CDR3 is 14 amino acids long. The receptor was isolated from a female donor in good health, enrolled as a control in a pregnancy study. This specimen consisted of peripheral blood, obtained in the third trimester of pregnancy. The V gene is TRBV30, the J gene TRBJ2-2; D not resolved. For the CDR3, the DNA is TGTGCCTGGAGTCCGCTAAGGTCGGGCGGGGAGCTGTTTTTT. Residues: CAWSPLRSGGELFF.